The clone carrying this T cell receptor beta chain was counted ten times or more. Its antigen is unidentified. TCRdb re-called the 5' RACE reads with MiXCR, one entry per CDR3 protein. The profile covers some 87,000 distinct CDR3 sequences, with just under 9% appearing a single time and under 6% taken by the ten largest. After removal of 6 bases from V and 2 bases from J, the junction contained 5 bases not matched to a gene. The CDR3 sequence is 14 residues long. These data are taken from a study of CD8 T cells in ankylosing spondylitis. Notes on the study in general: Disease-linked clones were reportedly significantly enriched in matched ankylosing spondylitis synovial fluid. Earlier literature documents some of the motif variants in reactive arthritis synovial fluid and blood.

V is TRBV12-3 or TRBV12-4 and J is TRBJ2-3, with 7 bases lining up with TRBD2. The sequenced sample consisted of blood, either unsorted or a sorted T cell fraction (not recorded which). This TCR was sampled from a male donor with ankylosing spondylitis or in good health (not recorded which). CDR3: CASRLASNTDTQYF. The CDR3 nucleotides are TGTGCCAGCAGACTAGCGAGCAACACAGATACGCAGTATTTT.